This entry is about one T cell receptor beta chain. Its cognate antigen is unknown. The data were taken from a study of T cells in Graves' hyperthyroidism and ophthalmopathy. Amplification yielded TCR beta CDR3 regions, with RNA transcripts as the source. In the first-round RT-PCR of the TCR CDR3, the HTBI primer set was used. TCRdb reprocessed the multiplex PCR reads via MiXCR and lists one record per CDR3 protein. In the table there are around 60,000 distinct CDR3 sequences, roughly 50% of which are singletons. Each 10 ml fresh peripheral blood draw supplied the PBMCs. The ends lost 6 bases at V and 9 bases at J; junction bases unmatched: 9. The CDR3 length is 15 residues. Per the germline V gene, CDR1 is DFQATT and CDR2 is SNEGSKA (reference sequence). Findings of the study overall: Using 13 V-J features, a model discriminated ophthalmopathy from stable hyperthyroidism. Expanded thyroid clonotypes (above 0.001) were mostly also found in blood.

The V call is TRBV20-1, the J call TRBJ2-1; 15 bases agree with TRBD2. The sequenced sample consisted of blood. This sequence originates from a woman in her twenties or thirties with Graves' ophthalmopathy. CDR3: CSADRTSGRAPEQFF. In DNA, the CDR3 is TGCAGTGCGGACCGGACTAGCGGGAGGGCCCCTGAGCAGTTCTTC.